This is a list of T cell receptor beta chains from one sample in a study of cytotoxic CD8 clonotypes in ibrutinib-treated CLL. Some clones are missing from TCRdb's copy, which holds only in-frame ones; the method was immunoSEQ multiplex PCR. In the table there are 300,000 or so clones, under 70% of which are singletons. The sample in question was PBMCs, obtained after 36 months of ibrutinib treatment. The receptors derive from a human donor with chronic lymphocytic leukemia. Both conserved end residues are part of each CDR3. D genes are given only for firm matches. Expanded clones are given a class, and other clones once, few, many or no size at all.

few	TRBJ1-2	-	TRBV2	CASSETGRYGYTF	TGTGCCAGCAGTGAAACAGGGCGCTATGGCTACACCTTC
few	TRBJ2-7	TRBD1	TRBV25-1	CASRGTGTYEQYF	TGTGCCAGCAGGGGGACAGGGACCTACGAGCAGTACTTC
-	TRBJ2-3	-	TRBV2	CASIQGAGDTQYF	TGTGCCAGCATTCAGGGTGCTGGAGATACGCAGTATTTT
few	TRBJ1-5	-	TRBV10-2	CASRNGKQPQHF	TGCGCCAGCAGGAATGGGAAACAGCCCCAGCATTTT
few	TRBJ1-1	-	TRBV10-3	CAISESILGITEAFF	TGTGCCATCAGTGAGTCGATCTTGGGGATCACTGAAGCTTTCTTT
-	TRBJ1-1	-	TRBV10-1	CASQMPGGEAFF	TGCGCCAGCCAGATGCCGGGGGGCGAAGCTTTCTTT
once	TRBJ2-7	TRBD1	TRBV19	CATKTWDSPYEQYF	TGTGCCACCAAGACTTGGGACAGCCCCTACGAGCAGTACTTC
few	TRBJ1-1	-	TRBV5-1	CASSSGTLWVNQAFF	TGCGCCAGCAGCTCGGGGACCCTTTGGGTTAATCAAGCTTTCTTT
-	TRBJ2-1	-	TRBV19	CASSFSSSYNEQFF	TGTGCCAGTAGTTTCAGCAGCTCCTACAATGAGCAGTTCTTC
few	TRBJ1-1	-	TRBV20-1	CSAAGYTEAFF	TGCAGTGCTGCAGGGTACACTGAAGCTTTCTTT
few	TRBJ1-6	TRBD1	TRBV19	CASSSHRGKDSPLHF	TGTGCCAGTAGTTCTCACAGGGGAAAGGATTCACCCCTCCACTTT
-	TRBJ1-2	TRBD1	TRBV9	CASSVGGYRGGYTF	TGTGCCAGCAGCGTAGGCGGCTACAGGGGGGGCTACACCTTC